The entry below gives a single T cell receptor beta chain sequence along with its context. The data were obtained in a study of blood T cell repertoires in COVID-19. Study overall: From T cells, B-cell-depleted T cells, or PBMCs came the material, which was cDNA or gDNA.

This CDR3 region has 16 residues. V lost 0 bases to trimming and J lost 1 base, with 10 bases between them. Germline-derived CDR1 and CDR2 are MNHEY and SVGAGI. Generated by immunoSEQ multiplex PCR, the TCRdb table keeps only in-frame clones and is missing some. The table lists approximately 270,000 clones, about 91% of them singletons, with under 8% in the top ten. V gene TRBV6-5 combines with J gene TRBJ1-3; the D gene is possibly TRBD1 (5 bases). The sequenced sample was peripheral blood. This sequence originates from a woman aged 25-40 years with COVID-19, enrolled during active disease. In DNA, the CDR3 is TGTGCCAGCAGTTACTCTAGGGGTTTATCTGGAAACACCATATATTTT. Amino acid sequence: CASSYSRGLSGNTIYF.